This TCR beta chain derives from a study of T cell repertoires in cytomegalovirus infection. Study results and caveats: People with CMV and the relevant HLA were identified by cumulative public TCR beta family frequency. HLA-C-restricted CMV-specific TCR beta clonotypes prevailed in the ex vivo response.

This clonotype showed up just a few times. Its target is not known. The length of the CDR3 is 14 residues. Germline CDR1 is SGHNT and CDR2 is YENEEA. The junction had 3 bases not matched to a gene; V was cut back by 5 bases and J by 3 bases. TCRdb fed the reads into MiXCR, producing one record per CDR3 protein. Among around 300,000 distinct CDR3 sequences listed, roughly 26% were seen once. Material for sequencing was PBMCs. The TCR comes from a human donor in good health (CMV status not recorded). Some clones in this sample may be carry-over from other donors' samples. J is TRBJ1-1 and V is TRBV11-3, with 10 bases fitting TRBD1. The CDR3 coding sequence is TGTGCCAGCAGCATAGGGACAGGGGACACTGAAGCTTTCTTT. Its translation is CASSIGTGDTEAFF.